This T cell receptor (beta chain) was profiled in a study of beta chain features in type 1 diabetes. Study-level points and caveats: Insertions at VDJ junctions were less frequent in type 1 diabetes patients. These patients also deleted more nucleotides at the same junctions.

This clone was seen more than once but under ten times. Its target is unknown. The isolated RNA, all of it, was reverse transcribed, so expressed TCRB transcripts were what got sequenced. Profiling relied on immunoSEQ multiplex PCR, and the TCRdb table lists in-frame clones only, not all of them. Of hundreds of thousands of clones in the sample, about a sixth are singletons; the top ten hold approximately 0.099%. Trimming stripped 4 bases from V and 5 bases from J, with 20 bases between. Germline CDR1 is LGHNA and CDR2 is YNFKEQ. The CDR3 consists of 16 residues. This sequence originates from a man aged 18 to 30 in good health. V is TRBV4-2 and J is TRBJ2-5; either TRBD1 or TRBD2 may fit D (6 bases each). The sequenced sample was naive CD4+ T cells from blood. The CDR3 bases are TGTGCCAGCAGCCCCCAGGGCGGGATAGGGGGGGAGACCCAGTACTTC. It translates to CASSPQGGIGGETQYF.